This is a list of T cell receptor beta chains from one sample in a study of blood T cell repertoires in COVID-19. The method was immunoSEQ multiplex PCR; TCRdb's version includes in-frame clones alone and lacks a portion of them. The table has around 68,000 clones, 75% to 90% seen once. Source material: peripheral blood. These receptors came from a man aged 35-49 years with COVID-19, enrolled during active disease. Both conserved end residues are part of each CDR3. The order of the fields is J gene, D gene, clone size, V gene, CDR3 DNA, CDR3 protein. A D gene is named only where the DNA matches it firmly. The listing skips clone size in some rows; elsewhere it reads once, few, many or a size class.

>TRBJ2-2|NA|NA|TRBV9
TGTGCCAGCTCAATCGGAGGGCTAGAAACCGGGGAGCTGTTTTTT
CASSIGGLETGELFF
>TRBJ2-1|NA|few|TRBV5-1
TGCGCCAGCTCCTTGGACAGCTACAATGAGCAGTTCTTC
CASSLDSYNEQFF
>TRBJ2-2|TRBD2|NA|TRBV7-2
TGTGCCAGCAGCTTAGTACCTAGCGGGTTCGGGTGGACCGGGGAGCTGTTTTTT
CASSLVPSGFGWTGELFF
>TRBJ1-3|NA|NA|TRBV6-1
TGTGCCAGCAGTGATCCCGGTCGCTCTGGAAACACCATATATTTT
CASSDPGRSGNTIYF
>TRBJ1-2|NA|NA|TRBV4-1
TGCGCCAGCAACTCAGGATACAGTGGCTACACCTTC
CASNSGYSGYTF
>TRBJ2-5|NA|NA|TRBV3-1/TRBV3-2
TGTGCCAGCAGCCAACTAGCGAGGATGGAGACCCAGTACTTC
CASSQLARMETQYF
>TRBJ2-5|NA|NA|TRBV18
TGTGCCAGCTCACCAGTACAGGTGGGGACCCAGTACTTC
CASSPVQVGTQYF
>TRBJ2-2|NA|NA|TRBV28
TGTGCCAGCAGTTCTCCGGGACTGGGGTCTCGGGAGCTGTTTTTT
CASSSPGLGSRELFF
>TRBJ2-7|TRBD1|NA|TRBV6-6
TGTGCCAGCAGTTACTCGGGAGGACAGGGGGGAGGCGAGCAGTACTTC
CASSYSGGQGGGEQYF
>TRBJ1-5|NA|NA|TRBV12-3/TRBV12-4
TGTGCCAGCAGTTTAGGGCGCAATCAGCCCCAGCATTTT
CASSLGRNQPQHF
>TRBJ1-4|NA|few|TRBV9
TGTGCCAGCAGCGCTGGGCGGGCAGTGAGGGATGAAAAACTGTTTTTT
CASSAGRAVRDEKLFF
>TRBJ2-7|NA|NA|TRBV20-1
TGCAGTGCTAGAGTCCAGTACGAGCAGTACTTC
CSARVQYEQYF
>TRBJ1-3|NA|NA|TRBV30
TGTGCCTGGAGTTCACGTAGGGGGACGGCAGGAAACACCATATATTTT
CAWSSRRGTAGNTIYF
>TRBJ1-2|NA|NA|TRBV19
TGTGCCAGTAGTATAGGTTCGCTCGGGTATGGCTACACCTTC
CASSIGSLGYGYTF
>TRBJ1-5|NA|NA|TRBV28
TGTGCCAGCATCGGCGCCAGGGCCGGCGGGCCCCAGCATTTT
CASIGARAGGPQHF
>TRBJ2-7|TRBD2|NA|TRBV10-3
TGTGCCATCAGTGTACCGGGGAGCGGGGGGTCCTACGAGCAGTACTTC
CAISVPGSGGSYEQYF
>TRBJ1-1|NA|NA|TRBV11-2
TGTGCCAGCAGCTTAAGTTTCCAGGGGACGACTGAAGCTTTCTTT
CASSLSFQGTTEAFF
>TRBJ1-2|NA|NA|TRBV19
TGTGCCAGTAGAAGAAGCGGGGGCTTAGGGTATGGCTACACCTTC
CASRRSGGLGYGYTF
>TRBJ2-3|TRBD2|NA|TRBV5-1
TGCGCCAGCAGCGAATATGGGGACTACCGCACAGATACGCAGTATTTT
CASSEYGDYRTDTQYF
>TRBJ2-5|TRBD1|NA|TRBV5-1
TGCGCCAGCAGCACCCGGACAGGGGGGGAGACCCAGTACTTC
CASSTRTGGETQYF
>TRBJ2-1|NA|once|TRBV11-3
TGTGCCAGCAGCTTCACGCCCGAGGATGAGCAGTTCTTC
CASSFTPEDEQFF
>TRBJ2-7|TRBD1|NA|TRBV6-6
TGTGCCAGCAGTTACCAGGGACAGGGGGCCTACGAGCAGTACTTC
CASSYQGQGAYEQYF
>TRBJ2-4|NA|NA|TRBV30
TGTGCCTGGAGTGCTGCCGGGGGTATGGACATTCAGTACTTC
CAWSAAGGMDIQYF
>TRBJ2-3|NA|few|TRBV21-1
TGTGCCAGCACCCTAGGAGGACAGGGCCACACAGATACGCAGTATTTT
CASTLGGQGHTDTQYF
>TRBJ2-7|TRBD1|NA|TRBV6-5
TGTGCCAGCCGGGACAGGGGTCTCCACGAGCAGTACTTC
CASRDRGLHEQYF
>TRBJ2-1|NA|NA|TRBV4-1
TGCGCCAGCAGCCCCCGCGCAGAGGTGGGCTCCTACAATGAGCAGTTCTTC
CASSPRAEVGSYNEQFF
>TRBJ1-6|TRBD1|few|TRBV3-1/TRBV3-2
TGTGCCAGCAGCCAAAGACAGGGGCTAAATTCACCCCTCCACTTT
CASSQRQGLNSPLHF
>TRBJ2-7|NA|NA|TRBV5-1
TGCGCCAGCAGCGTGATCAGTACCTACGAGCAGTACTTC
CASSVISTYEQYF
>TRBJ1-6|NA|once|TRBV11-2
TGTGCCAGCAACTTAGATCTTAATTCACCCCTCCACTTT
CASNLDLNSPLHF
>TRBJ1-2|TRBD1|NA|TRBV14
TGTGCCAGCAGCCACGGTACCTTTAGCCTGAACAGGGGAGATGGCTACACCTTC
CASSHGTFSLNRGDGYTF
>TRBJ1-3|NA|NA|TRBV9
TGTGCCAGCAGCGTAGTTGCAGGGAATTCAAGGTACAGTGGAAACACCATATATTTT
CASSVVAGNSRYSGNTIYF
>TRBJ1-5|NA|NA|TRBV2
TGTGCCAGCAGTGAAAATAGTCGGAATCAGCCCCAGCATTTT
CASSENSRNQPQHF
>TRBJ1-1|NA|few|TRBV5-1
TGCGCCAGCAGCCCGGCGGGAGGCCGGAACACTGAAGCTTTCTTT
CASSPAGGRNTEAFF
>TRBJ2-7|NA|NA|TRBV28
TGTGCCAGCAGCCCACCACAGGCCTACTCCTACGAGCAGTACTTC
CASSPPQAYSYEQYF
>TRBJ1-5|NA|NA|TRBV11-2
TGTGCCAGCAGCTTAGGACTTTATAGCAATCAGCCCCAGCATTTT
CASSLGLYSNQPQHF
>TRBJ2-4|NA|NA|TRBV11-2
TGTGCCAGCAGCTTGGAAGGAGGGGGGGTTCGGTACTTC
CASSLEGGGVRYF
>TRBJ2-5|TRBD2|NA|TRBV20-1
TGCAGTGCTAGTAGCGCGGGGGGAGTGAATCGGGAGACCCAGTACTTC
CSASSAGGVNRETQYF
>TRBJ2-3|NA|NA|TRBV6-5
TGTGCCAGCAGTACTTTCATTGGCACAGATACGCAGTATTTT
CASSTFIGTDTQYF
>TRBJ2-3|NA|NA|TRBV12-3/TRBV12-4
TGTGCCAGCAGCAGACTAGTTACGGATACGCAGTATTTT
CASSRLVTDTQYF
>TRBJ1-2|NA|NA|TRBV5-1
TGCGCCAGCAGCTTGGCCAACGTAGCGGATCCCAGTGGCTACACCTTC
CASSLANVADPSGYTF
>TRBJ2-1|NA|NA|TRBV10-3
TGTGCCATCAGGGGGCGGGGCGCTTCCTACAATGAGCAGTTCTTC
CAIRGRGASYNEQFF
>TRBJ2-5|NA|NA|TRBV5-1
TGCGCCAGCAGCGTAGAAGAGACCCAGTACTTC
CASSVEETQYF
>TRBJ2-7|NA|NA|TRBV15
TGTGCCACCAGCCCCCCCGACAGCACCTACGAGCAGTACTTC
CATSPPDSTYEQYF
>TRBJ1-6|NA|NA|TRBV10-3
TGTGCCATCAGTTCGGGGGAGGCGGTCTTTAATTCACCCCTCCACTTT
CAISSGEAVFNSPLHF
>TRBJ2-1|TRBD1|NA|TRBV19
TGTGCCAGTAGTATAGGGGACAGGATTGGGGATGAGCAGTTCTTC
CASSIGDRIGDEQFF
>TRBJ1-1|NA|NA|TRBV2
TGTGCCAGCAGGTTTGGGCGCGTTGGGACATTGAACACTGAAGCTTTCTTT
CASRFGRVGTLNTEAFF
>TRBJ2-3|NA|NA|TRBV27
TGTGCCAGCAGGCCACAGAATCAAGATACGCAGTATTTT
CASRPQNQDTQYF
>TRBJ2-7|NA|NA|TRBV11-2
TGTGCCAGCAGCCCGTGGACTGGTGCGAGCTCCTACGAGCAGTACTTC
CASSPWTGASSYEQYF
>TRBJ2-5|TRBD1|NA|TRBV2
TGTGCCAGCGCTGACAGGGGAGAGACCCAGTACTTC
CASADRGETQYF
>TRBJ2-3|NA|once|TRBV9
TGTGCCAGCAGCGTAGTCCCCCTAAGCACAGATACGCAGTATTTT
CASSVVPLSTDTQYF
>TRBJ2-3|NA|NA|TRBV6-6
TGTGTCGCAGTCCAGCGACCCACAGATACGCAGTATTTT
CVAVQRPTDTQYF
>TRBJ2-5|NA|once|TRBV11-2
TGTGCCAGCAGCTTTAACGGGGAGACCCAGTACTTC
CASSFNGETQYF
>TRBJ2-7|NA|NA|TRBV11-2
TGTGCCAGCAGCCCCGACCCTACTATCAACTCCTACGAGCAGTACTTC
CASSPDPTINSYEQYF
>TRBJ2-7|TRBD1|NA|TRBV7-9
TGTGCCAGCAGCCCGCCCGCAGGGGGCTCTATATTGTACGAGCAGTACTTC
CASSPPAGGSILYEQYF
>TRBJ1-6|TRBD1|NA|TRBV19
TGTGCCAGTAGTACGCAATCCGGGACAGGGGCGATTTCACCCCTCCACTTT
CASSTQSGTGAISPLHF